One sample yielded the 9 T cell receptor beta chains listed below, sequenced in a study of immune evolution from preneoplasia to lung adenocarcinoma. TCRdb's table, derived via immunoSEQ multiplex PCR, lists solely in-frame clones and lacks some. The sample yields more than 6,000 clones, 60% to 80% seen once. Sequenced input: FFPE minimally invasive lung adenocarcinoma tissue. The origin of the receptors is a person aged 65 to 85 with lung adenocarcinoma.

The chain combines TRBV19 with TRBJ1-5; no clear D. CDR1 is LNHDA and CDR2 is SQIVND in the germline V gene (reference sequence). The CDR3 is 13 amino acids. Trimming pared 7 bases from V and 7 bases from J, leaving 14 bases between. The CDR3 nucleotides read TGTGCCAGTACGGAGGGTGAGTTGCAGCCCCAGCATTTT. Amino acid sequence: CASTEGELQPQHF. The whole variable domain, remainder taken from reference TRBV19 and TRBJ1-5, is DGGITQSPKYLFRKEGQNVTLSCEQNLNHDAMYWYRQDPGQGLRLIYYSQIVNDFQKGDIAEGYSVSREKKESFPLTVTSAQKNPTAFYLCASTEGELQPQHFGDGTRLSIL.

The chain has TRBV19 and TRBJ1-2; D might be TRBD1 (5 bases). This CDR3 has 13 residues. V lost 3 bases, J lost 3 bases, and 8 bases lay in between. In germline, CDR1 is LNHDA, CDR2 SQIVND (reference sequence). CDR3 amino acids: CASSMSRDYGYTF. The CDR3 nucleotides read TGTGCCAGTAGTATGTCCAGGGACTATGGCTACACCTTC.

Regarding this clone: Additional DNA sequences in this sample encode the identical CDR3. The V gene is TRBV6-5, the J gene TRBJ2-5; D possibly matches TRBD1 or TRBD2 (5 bases each). The CDR3 runs 13 residues. Deletions cut 6 bases from V and 4 bases from J, with 12 bases between. Germline lookup yields CDR1 MNHEY and CDR2 SVGAGI. For the CDR3, the DNA is TGTGCCAGCAGACCGGGACCCCGAGAGACCCAGTACTTC. Residues: CASRPGPRETQYF.

The chain recombines TRBV6-1 with TRBJ2-7, with TRBD1 matching 10 bases. V was clipped by 8 bases and J by 3 bases; unmatched bases: 7. The CDR3 is made up of 14 amino acids. Looked up from germline, CDR1 is MNHNS and CDR2 is SASEGT. The CDR3 spells CASAPGQGYYEQYF. The DNA of the CDR3 is TGTGCCAGCGCTCCGGGACAGGGGTACTACGAGCAGTACTTC.

The V and J genes are TRBV4-2 and TRBJ1-1; unclear D gene. CDR1 and CDR2 from the germline V gene are LGHNA and YNFKEQ. The V and J ends lost 4 bases and 7 bases respectively, with 16 bases between them. This CDR3 spans 14 amino acids. The chain's CDR3 is CASSPPGRFLEAFF. The CDR3 bases are TGTGCCAGCAGCCCCCCAGGCAGGTTTCTTGAAGCTTTCTTT.

The chain joins TRBV11-2 to TRBJ2-1, with 8 bases matching TRBD2. The CDR3 covers 15 residues. Germline CDR1 SGHAT, CDR2 FQNNGV. Trimming cost V 1 base and J 9 bases; bases outside gene matches: 8. CDR3 coding DNA: TGTGCCAGCAGCTTAGTGAGGGCGGGGGGCTTTGAGCAGTTCTTC. It specifies CASSLVRAGGFEQFF.

The V gene is TRBV9, the J gene TRBJ2-1; D might be TRBD1 or TRBD2, each matching 5 bases. This CDR3 has 18 amino acids. Germline loops: CDR1 SGDLS, CDR2 YYNGEE. Trimming shortened V by 2 bases and J by 6 bases, and 24 bases separated the two germline ends. CDR3 sequence reads: CASSVAPIRGSGANEQFF. In DNA, the CDR3 is TGTGCCAGCAGCGTGGCTCCAATCCGGGGCTCTGGGGCCAATGAGCAGTTCTTC. Full variable domain (rest looked up from reference TRBV9 and TRBJ2-1): DSGVTQTPKHLITATGQRVTLRCSPRSGDLSVYWYQQSLDQGLQFLIQYYNGEERAKGNILERFSAQQFPDLHSELNLSSLELGDSALYFCASSVAPIRGSGANEQFFGPGTRLTVL.

This rearrangement joins TRBV27 to TRBJ1-6; D possibly corresponds to TRBD1 (5 bases). The CDR3 totals 14 residues. Germline assignment: CDR1 MNHEY and CDR2 SMNVEV (reference sequence). V was cut by 5 bases and J by 6 bases, with 11 bases left in between. The DNA of the CDR3 is TGTGCCAGCAGTCCCAGGGTCGGTAATTCACCCCTCCACTTT. This gives the protein CASSPRVGNSPLHF.

This clone appeared a single time. V is TRBV5-8 and J is TRBJ2-5; weak D call: TRBD1 (6 bases). The germline V and J ends were trimmed by 0 bases and 9 bases, with 12 bases remaining between them. From germline, CDR1 is SGHTS and CDR2 YDEGEE. The CDR3 consists of 13 residues. The CDR3 sequence is CASSLVGTGPQYF. In DNA, the CDR3 is TGTGCCAGCAGCTTGGTGGGTACAGGGCCCCAGTACTTC.